The TCR beta chain under discussion was sequenced for a study of CD8 T cells in ankylosing spondylitis. TCR beta libraries were made by quantitative 5'-RACE with molecular barcodes. TCRdb called the 5' RACE reads again in MiXCR, with one record for every CDR3 protein. Of roughly 700,000 distinct CDR3 sequences in the sample, around 17% were seen once. This clonotype was observed a few times. Its antigen is still unknown. General study points: Eight or nine highly homologous variants made up a TCR beta motif that seemed to typify ankylosing spondylitis blood. Disease-linked clones were found to be CD8+ and relatively rare in peripheral blood. Reports say disease-linked clones showed up significantly more in matched ankylosing spondylitis synovial fluid. Reactive arthritis synovial fluid and blood previously showed some of these motif variants.

The germline V gene encodes CDR1 SGHAT and CDR2 FQNNGV. The junction had 13 bases not matched to a gene; V was cut back by 2 bases and J by 6 bases. This CDR3 spans 18 amino acids. The chain joins TRBV11-2 to TRBJ2-1; 10 nucleotides line up with TRBD2. Sequencing input: blood, either unsorted or a sorted T cell fraction (not recorded which). The clonotype originates from a male donor with ankylosing spondylitis. The CDR3 region is CASSLSLLASGRANEQFF. CDR3 sequence (DNA): TGTGCCAGCAGCTTAAGTTTGCTCGCGAGCGGGAGGGCCAATGAGCAGTTCTTC.